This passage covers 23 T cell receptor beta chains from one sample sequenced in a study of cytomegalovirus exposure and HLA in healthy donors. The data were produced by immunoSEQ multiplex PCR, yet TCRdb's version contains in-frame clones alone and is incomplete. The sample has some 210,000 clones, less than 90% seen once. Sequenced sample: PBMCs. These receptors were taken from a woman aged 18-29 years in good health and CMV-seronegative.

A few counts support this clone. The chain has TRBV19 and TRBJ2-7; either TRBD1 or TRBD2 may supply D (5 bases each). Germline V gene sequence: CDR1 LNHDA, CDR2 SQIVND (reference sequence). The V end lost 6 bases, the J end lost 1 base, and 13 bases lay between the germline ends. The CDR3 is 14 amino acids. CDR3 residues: CASSFRGPSYEQYF. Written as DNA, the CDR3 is TGTGCCAGTAGCTTCCGGGGCCCATCCTACGAGCAGTACTTC.

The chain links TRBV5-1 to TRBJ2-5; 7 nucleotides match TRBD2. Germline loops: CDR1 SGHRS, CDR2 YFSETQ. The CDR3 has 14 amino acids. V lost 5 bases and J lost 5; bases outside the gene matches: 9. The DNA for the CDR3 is TGCGCCAGCAGTGTGGGCCCGGGAGGCGAGACCCAGTACTTC. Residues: CASSVGPGGETQYF.

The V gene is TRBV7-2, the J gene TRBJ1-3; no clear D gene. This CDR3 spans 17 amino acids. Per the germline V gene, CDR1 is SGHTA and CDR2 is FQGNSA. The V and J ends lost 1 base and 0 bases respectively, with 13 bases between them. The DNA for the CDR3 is TGTGCCAGCAGCTTAGTGGTCGGCGGACTCTCTGGAAACACCATATATTTT. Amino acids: CASSLVVGGLSGNTIYF.

CDR3 nucleotide sequence: TGTGCCAGCAGCTTACGTAGCACGGTCTCCTACGAGCAGTACTTC. This encodes CASSLRSTVSYEQYF. The gene calls are TRBV11-2 and TRBJ2-7, with D unresolved. Germline lookup yields CDR1 SGHAT and CDR2 FQNNGV. The ends were cut back, 2 bases at V and 0 bases at J, with 11 bases in the middle. The CDR3 has 15 amino acids.

CDR3 amino acids: CASSRPGGGETQYF. CDR3 coding DNA: TGTGCCAGCAGCCGCCCCGGGGGGGGAGAGACCCAGTACTTC. V gene TRBV9 combines with J gene TRBJ2-5; 8 bases fit TRBD2. This CDR3 is 14 amino acids long. V gave up 4 bases and J gave up 4 bases; unmatched junction bases: 6. Per germline, CDR1 SGDLS and CDR2 YYNGEE.

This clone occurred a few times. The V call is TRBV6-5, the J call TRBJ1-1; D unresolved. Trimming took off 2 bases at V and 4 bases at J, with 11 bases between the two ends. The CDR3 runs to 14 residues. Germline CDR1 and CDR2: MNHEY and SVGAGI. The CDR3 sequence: CASSYNVGSTEAFF. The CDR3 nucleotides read TGTGCCAGCAGTTACAATGTGGGGTCCACTGAAGCTTTCTTT.

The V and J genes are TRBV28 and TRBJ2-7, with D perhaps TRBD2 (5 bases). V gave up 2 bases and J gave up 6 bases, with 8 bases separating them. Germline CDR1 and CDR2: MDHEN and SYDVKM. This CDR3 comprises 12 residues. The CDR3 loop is CASSLRGREQYF. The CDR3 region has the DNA TGTGCCAGCAGTTTACGAGGGCGCGAGCAGTACTTC.

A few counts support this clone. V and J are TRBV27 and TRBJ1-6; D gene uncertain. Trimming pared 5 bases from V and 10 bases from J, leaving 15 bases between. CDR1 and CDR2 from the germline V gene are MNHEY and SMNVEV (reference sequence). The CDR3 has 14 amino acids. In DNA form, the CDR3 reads TGTGCCAGCAGTCTCGGCCCTGGGGAATCACCCCTCCACTTT. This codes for CASSLGPGESPLHF.

The CDR3 sequence is CASSLIGQDTDTQYF. CDR3 nucleotide sequence: TGTGCCAGCAGCTTAATTGGACAGGACACAGATACGCAGTATTTT. The V call is TRBV11-2, the J call TRBJ2-3; 7 bases are a match to TRBD1. This CDR3 is built from 15 residues. Germline CDR1 is SGHAT and CDR2 is FQNNGV. The V segment lost 2 bases and the J segment 2 bases; nucleotides outside the gene matches: 4.

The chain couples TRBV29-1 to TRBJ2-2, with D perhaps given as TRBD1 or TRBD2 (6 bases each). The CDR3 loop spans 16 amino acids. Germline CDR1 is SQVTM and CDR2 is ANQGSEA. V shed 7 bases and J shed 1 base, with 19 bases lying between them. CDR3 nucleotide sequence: TGCAGCGCCGCCACTGCAGGAGGGGGGAACACCGGGGAGCTGTTTTTT. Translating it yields CSAATAGGGNTGELFF.

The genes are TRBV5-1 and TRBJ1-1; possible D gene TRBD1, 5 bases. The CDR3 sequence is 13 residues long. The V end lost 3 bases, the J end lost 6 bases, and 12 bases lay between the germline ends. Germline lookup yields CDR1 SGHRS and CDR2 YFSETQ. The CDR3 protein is CASSWDPGAEAFF. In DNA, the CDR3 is TGCGCCAGCAGCTGGGACCCTGGGGCTGAAGCTTTCTTT.

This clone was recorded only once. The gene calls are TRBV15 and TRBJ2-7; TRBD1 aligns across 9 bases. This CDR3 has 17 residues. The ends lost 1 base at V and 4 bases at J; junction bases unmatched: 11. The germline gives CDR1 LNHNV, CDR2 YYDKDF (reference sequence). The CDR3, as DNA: TGTGCCACCAGCAGAGTTAAAACCGGGACAGGGAAATACGAGCAGTACTTC. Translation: CATSRVKTGTGKYEQYF.

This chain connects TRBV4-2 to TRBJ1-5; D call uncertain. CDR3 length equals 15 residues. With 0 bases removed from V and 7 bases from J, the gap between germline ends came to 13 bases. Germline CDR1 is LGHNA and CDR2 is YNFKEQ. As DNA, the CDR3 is TGTGCCAGCAGCCAAGACCTAGCCCGATGGCAGCCCCAGCATTTT. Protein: CASSQDLARWQPQHF.

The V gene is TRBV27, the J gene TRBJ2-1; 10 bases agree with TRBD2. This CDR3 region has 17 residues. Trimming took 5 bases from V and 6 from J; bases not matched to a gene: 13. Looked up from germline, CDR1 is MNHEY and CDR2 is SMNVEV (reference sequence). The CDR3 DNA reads TGTGCCAGCAGTACCCGAGTGTTTAGCGGGAGGTCCAATGAGCAGTTCTTC. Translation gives CASSTRVFSGRSNEQFF.

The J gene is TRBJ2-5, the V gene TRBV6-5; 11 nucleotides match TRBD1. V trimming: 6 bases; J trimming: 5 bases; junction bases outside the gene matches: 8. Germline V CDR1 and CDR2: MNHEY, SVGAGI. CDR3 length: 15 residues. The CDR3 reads CASRPDRGLWETQYF. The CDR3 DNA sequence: TGTGCCAGCAGACCGGACAGGGGGCTCTGGGAGACCCAGTACTTC.

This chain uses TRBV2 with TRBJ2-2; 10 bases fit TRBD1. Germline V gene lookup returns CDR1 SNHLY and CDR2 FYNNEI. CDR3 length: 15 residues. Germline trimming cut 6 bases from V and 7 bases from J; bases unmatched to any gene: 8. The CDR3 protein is CASRGQGRLGGELFF. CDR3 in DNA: TGTGCCAGCAGGGGACAGGGGAGGTTGGGCGGGGAGCTGTTTTTT.

The CDR3, as DNA: TGTGCCAGCAGTCTCAGGGGGTCGAGCTCCTACGAGCAGTACTTC. It yields the protein CASSLRGSSSYEQYF. The chain couples TRBV28 to TRBJ2-7; 7 bases line up with TRBD1. The CDR3 extends over 15 amino acids. Germline V gene lookup returns CDR1 MDHEN and CDR2 SYDVKM. V trimming: 5 bases; J trimming: 0 bases; junction bases outside the gene matches: 7.

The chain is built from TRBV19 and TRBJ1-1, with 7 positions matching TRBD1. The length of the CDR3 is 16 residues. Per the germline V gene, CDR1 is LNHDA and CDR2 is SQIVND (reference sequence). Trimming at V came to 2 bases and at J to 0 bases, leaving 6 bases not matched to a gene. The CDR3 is CASSISYRGLNTEAFF. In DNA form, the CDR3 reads TGTGCCAGTAGTATATCGTACAGGGGATTGAACACTGAAGCTTTCTTT.

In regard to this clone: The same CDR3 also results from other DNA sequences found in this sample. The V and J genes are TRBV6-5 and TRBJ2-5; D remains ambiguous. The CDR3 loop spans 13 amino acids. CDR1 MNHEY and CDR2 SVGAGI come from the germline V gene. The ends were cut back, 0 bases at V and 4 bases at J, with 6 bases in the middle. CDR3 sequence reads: CASSYSTVETQYF. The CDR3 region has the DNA TGTGCCAGCAGTTACTCGACGGTAGAGACCCAGTACTTC.

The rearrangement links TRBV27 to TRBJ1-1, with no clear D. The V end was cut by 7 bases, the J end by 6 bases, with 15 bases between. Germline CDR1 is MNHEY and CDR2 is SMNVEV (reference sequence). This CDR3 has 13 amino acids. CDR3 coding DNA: TGTGCCAGCAAATTCGTCGGGGTGTCTGAAGCTTTCTTT. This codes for CASKFVGVSEAFF.

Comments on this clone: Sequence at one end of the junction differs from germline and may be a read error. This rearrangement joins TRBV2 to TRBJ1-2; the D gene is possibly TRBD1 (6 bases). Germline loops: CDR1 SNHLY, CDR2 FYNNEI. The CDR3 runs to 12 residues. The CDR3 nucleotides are TGTGCCAGCAGGGAAGGGGGTATTGGCTACACCTTC. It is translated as CASREGGIGYTF.

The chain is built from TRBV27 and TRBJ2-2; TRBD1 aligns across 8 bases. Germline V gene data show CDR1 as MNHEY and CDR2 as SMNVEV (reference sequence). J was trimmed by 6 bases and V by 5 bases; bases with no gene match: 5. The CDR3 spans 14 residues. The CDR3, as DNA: TGTGCCAGCAGTGCCCTGACAGGGGCCGGGGAGCTGTTTTTT. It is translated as CASSALTGAGELFF.

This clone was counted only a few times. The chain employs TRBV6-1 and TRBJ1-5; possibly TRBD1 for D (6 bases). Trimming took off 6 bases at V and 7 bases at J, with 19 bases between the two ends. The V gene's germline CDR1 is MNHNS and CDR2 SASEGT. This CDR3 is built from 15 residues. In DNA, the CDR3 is TGTGCCAGCAGGGACGTTCAGGGGTTAAGACAGCCCCAGCATTTT. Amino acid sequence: CASRDVQGLRQPQHF.